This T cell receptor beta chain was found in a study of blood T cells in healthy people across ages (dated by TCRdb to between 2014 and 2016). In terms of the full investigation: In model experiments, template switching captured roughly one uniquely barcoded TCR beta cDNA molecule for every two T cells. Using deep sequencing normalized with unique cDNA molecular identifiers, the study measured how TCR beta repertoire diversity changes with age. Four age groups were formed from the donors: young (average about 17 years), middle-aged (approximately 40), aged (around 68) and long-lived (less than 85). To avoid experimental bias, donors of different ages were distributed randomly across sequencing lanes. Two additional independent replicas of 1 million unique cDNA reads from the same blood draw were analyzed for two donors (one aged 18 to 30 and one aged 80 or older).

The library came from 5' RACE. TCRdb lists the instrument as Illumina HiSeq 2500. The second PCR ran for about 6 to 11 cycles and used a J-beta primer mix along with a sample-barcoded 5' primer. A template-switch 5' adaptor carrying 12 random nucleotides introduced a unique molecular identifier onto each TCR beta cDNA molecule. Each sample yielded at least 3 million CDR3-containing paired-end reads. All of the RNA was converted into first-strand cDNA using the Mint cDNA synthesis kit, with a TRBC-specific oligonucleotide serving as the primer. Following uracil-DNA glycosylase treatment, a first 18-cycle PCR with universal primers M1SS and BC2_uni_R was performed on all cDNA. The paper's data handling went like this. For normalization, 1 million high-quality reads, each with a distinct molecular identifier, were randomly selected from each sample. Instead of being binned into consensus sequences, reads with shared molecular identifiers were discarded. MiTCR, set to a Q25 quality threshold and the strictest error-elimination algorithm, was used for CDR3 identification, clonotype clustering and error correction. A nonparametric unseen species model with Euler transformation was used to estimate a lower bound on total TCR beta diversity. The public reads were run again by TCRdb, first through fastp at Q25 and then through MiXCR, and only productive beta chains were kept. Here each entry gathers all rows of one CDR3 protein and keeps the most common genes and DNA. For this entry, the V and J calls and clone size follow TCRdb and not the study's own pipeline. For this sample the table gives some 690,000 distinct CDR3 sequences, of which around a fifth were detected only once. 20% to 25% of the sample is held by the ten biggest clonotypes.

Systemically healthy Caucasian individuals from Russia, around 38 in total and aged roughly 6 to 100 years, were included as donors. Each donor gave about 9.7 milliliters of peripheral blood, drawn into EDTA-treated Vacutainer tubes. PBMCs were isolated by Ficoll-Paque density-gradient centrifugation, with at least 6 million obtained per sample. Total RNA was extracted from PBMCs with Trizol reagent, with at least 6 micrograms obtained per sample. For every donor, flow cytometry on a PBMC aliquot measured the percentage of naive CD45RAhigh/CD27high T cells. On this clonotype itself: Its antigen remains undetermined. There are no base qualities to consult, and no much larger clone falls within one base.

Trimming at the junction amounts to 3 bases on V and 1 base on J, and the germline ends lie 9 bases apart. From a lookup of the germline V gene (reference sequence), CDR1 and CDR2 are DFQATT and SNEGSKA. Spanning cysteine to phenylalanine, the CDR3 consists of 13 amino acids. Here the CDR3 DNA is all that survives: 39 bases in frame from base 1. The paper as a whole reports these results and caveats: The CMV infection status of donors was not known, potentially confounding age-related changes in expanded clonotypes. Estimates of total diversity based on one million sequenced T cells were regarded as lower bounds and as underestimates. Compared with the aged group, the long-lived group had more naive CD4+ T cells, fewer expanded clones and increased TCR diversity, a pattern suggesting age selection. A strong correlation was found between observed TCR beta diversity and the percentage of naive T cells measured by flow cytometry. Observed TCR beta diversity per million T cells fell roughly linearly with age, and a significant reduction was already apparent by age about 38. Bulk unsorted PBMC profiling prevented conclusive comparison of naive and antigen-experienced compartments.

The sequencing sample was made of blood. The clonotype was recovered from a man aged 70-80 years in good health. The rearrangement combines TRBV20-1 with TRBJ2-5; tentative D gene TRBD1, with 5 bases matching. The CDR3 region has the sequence CSARPRAQETQYF. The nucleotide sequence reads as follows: TGCAGTGCTAGGCCCAGGGCCCAAGAGACCCAGTACTTC.